This entry concerns a single TCR beta chain. The record originates from a study of blood T cell repertoires in COVID-19. For the study at large: Specimens from acute and convalescent COVID-19 originated in the United States, Italy and Spain. T cells, B-cell-depleted T cells, or PBMCs provided the cDNA or gDNA that served as material.

The CDR3 has 14 amino acids. Germline values: CDR1 LGHNA, CDR2 YSLEER. Trimming took 1 base from V and 4 from J, leaving 8 bases between them. In the source study's methods: Amplified reference gene primers provided the basis for estimating nucleated cell counts. The protocol was immunoSEQ multiplex PCR, while the TCRdb copy is restricted to in-frame clones and leaves out a portion. The V and J calls and clone size were taken over from that table, and D and trimming were inferred from the DNA. This table has under 150,000 clones, 85% appearing once. The sequenced material came from peripheral blood. This clonotype was obtained from a human donor in a cohort sampled during active COVID-19. The chain combines TRBV4-3 with TRBJ2-1; TRBD1 might be the D (6 bases). CDR3 DNA sequence: TGCGCCAGCAGCCAAGGACAGGTTTACAATGAGCAGTTCTTC. This codes for CASSQGQVYNEQFF.